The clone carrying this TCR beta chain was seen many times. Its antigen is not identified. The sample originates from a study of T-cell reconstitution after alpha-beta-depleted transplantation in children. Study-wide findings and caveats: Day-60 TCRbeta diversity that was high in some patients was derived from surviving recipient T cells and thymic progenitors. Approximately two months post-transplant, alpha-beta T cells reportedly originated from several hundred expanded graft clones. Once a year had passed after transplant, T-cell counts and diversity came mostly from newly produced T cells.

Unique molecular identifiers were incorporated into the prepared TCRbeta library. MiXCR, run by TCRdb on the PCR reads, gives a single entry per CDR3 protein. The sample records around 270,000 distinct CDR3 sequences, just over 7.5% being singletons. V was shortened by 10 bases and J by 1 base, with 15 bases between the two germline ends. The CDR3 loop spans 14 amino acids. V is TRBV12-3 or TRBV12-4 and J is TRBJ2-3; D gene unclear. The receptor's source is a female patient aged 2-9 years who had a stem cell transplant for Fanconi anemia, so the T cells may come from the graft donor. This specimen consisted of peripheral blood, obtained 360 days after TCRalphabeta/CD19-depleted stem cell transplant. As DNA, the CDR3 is TGTGCCACCCAAAAGGGTTTGGGCACAGATACGCAGTATTTT. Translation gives CATQKGLGTDTQYF.